Below are 8 T cell receptor beta chains sequenced from a single sample in a study of blood T cell repertoires in COVID-19. Profiled with immunoSEQ multiplex PCR; TCRdb holds only in-frame clones, not every one. The sample includes about 370,000 clones, approximately 92% of them seen just once. The sequenced sample consisted of PBMCs or T cells enriched from blood (not recorded which). These receptors all stem from a man younger than 35 who had recovered from COVID-19.

The chain uses TRBV5-8 and TRBJ1-2; a possible D gene is TRBD1 (6 bases). This CDR3 comprises 11 residues. Trimming pared 8 bases from V and 8 bases from J, leaving 13 bases between. Germline lookup yields CDR1 SGHTS and CDR2 YDEGEE. CDR3 nucleotide sequence: TGTGCCAGTACGACAGGTCGGGGCTACACCTTC. This translates into CASTTGRGYTF.

V gene TRBV12-5 combines with J gene TRBJ2-2, with D perhaps matching TRBD2 (5 bases). Germline CDR1 reads LGHNT; CDR2 reads FRNRAP. V lost 6 bases to trimming and J lost 3 bases, with 17 bases between them. CDR3 length: 16 residues. The chain's CDR3 is CASGPGIDGDTGELFF. The CDR3 coding sequence is TGTGCTAGTGGCCCGGGGATAGATGGTGACACCGGGGAGCTGTTTTTT.

In its sample, this clone was seen once. The chain employs TRBV24-1 and TRBJ2-1, with 8 bases identical to TRBD1. Germline values: CDR1 KGHDR, CDR2 SFDVKD. V lost 6 bases, J lost 8 bases, and 8 bases stayed unmatched. CDR3 size: 14 residues. The CDR3, as DNA: TGTGCCACCAGTTGGTCAGGGGGCGGCTATGAGCAGTTCTTC. It translates to CATSWSGGGYEQFF.

The rearrangement uses TRBV12-3 or TRBV12-4 and TRBJ2-7; the D is unclear. The germline V and J ends were trimmed by 3 bases and 4 bases, with 10 bases remaining between them. This CDR3 has 13 amino acids. The CDR3 region has the DNA TGTGCCAGCAGTTTGAACTACAAATACGAGCAGTACTTC. It yields the protein CASSLNYKYEQYF.

The chain combines TRBV23-1 with TRBJ2-2; 8 bases map to TRBD1. TRBV23-1 is identified as an open reading frame with a role that is uncertain. The V gene end was trimmed by 7 bases and the J gene end by 2 bases; junction bases not matched to a gene: 21. CDR3 length: 20 residues. As DNA, the CDR3 is TGCGCCAGCAACCGCCCGGCTTTTGACAGGGGCCAAGTAAACACCGGGGAGCTGTTTTTT. Encoded protein: CASNRPAFDRGQVNTGELFF.

J is TRBJ2-7 and V is TRBV10-3; D possibly corresponds to TRBD2 (6 bases). V was pared by 0 bases and J by 4 bases, with 13 bases between. The CDR3 spans 15 residues. The V gene's germline CDR1 is ENHRY and CDR2 SYGVKD. CDR3 amino acids: CAISESNSGEYEQYF. CDR3 sequence (DNA): TGTGCCATCAGTGAGTCGAATTCGGGGGAATACGAGCAGTACTTC.

This chain uses TRBV6-1 with TRBJ1-6, with TRBD1 matching over 8 bases. The CDR3 is 15 residues long. Germline CDR1 reads MNHNS; CDR2 reads SASEGT. V was clipped by 2 bases and J by 7 bases; unmatched bases: 4. CDR3 sequence: CASSEWAGGNSPLHF. As DNA, the CDR3 is TGTGCCAGCAGTGAATGGGCAGGGGGCAATTCACCCCTCCACTTT.

This chain connects TRBV20-1 to TRBJ2-7; 7 positions agree with TRBD1. CDR3 length equals 13 residues. Trimming removed 3 bases from V and 2 bases from J; junction bases left unmatched: 4. Germline loops: CDR1 DFQATT, CDR2 SNEGSKA (reference sequence). The CDR3 DNA is TGCAGTGCTAGTGGGACAGCTACCTACGAGCAGTACTTC. The encoded protein is CSASGTATYEQYF.